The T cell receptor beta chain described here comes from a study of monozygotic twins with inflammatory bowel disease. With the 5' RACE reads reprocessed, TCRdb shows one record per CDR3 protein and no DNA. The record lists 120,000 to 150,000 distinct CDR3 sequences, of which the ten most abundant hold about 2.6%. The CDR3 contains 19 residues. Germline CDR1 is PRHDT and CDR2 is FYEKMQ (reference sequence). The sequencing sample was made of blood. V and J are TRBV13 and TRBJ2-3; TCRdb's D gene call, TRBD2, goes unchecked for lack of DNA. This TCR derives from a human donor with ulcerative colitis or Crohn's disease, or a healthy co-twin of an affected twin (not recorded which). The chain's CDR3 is CASRPAVAGGPVSTDTQYF.